The rows below give T cell receptor beta chains drawn from one sample of a study of T-cell reconstitution after alpha-beta-depleted transplantation in children. Each CDR3 protein is one row after TCRdb ran MiXCR on the PCR reads. Counted here are approximately 500,000 distinct CDR3 sequences, over 9.5% occurring once; the ten biggest clones make up 2% to 2.5%. The specimen was PBMCs, collected before TCRalphabeta/CD19-depleted stem cell transplant. Receptors were obtained from a child under 10 years old with inherited bone marrow failure, due to receive a stem cell transplant. The CDR3 runs from the conserved cysteine through the conserved F or W. D genes are given only for firm matches. The listing skips clone size in some rows; elsewhere it reads once, few, many or a size class.

>-|14|TRBJ1-4|few|TRBV7-9
TGTGCCAGCAGCTTTCGAGGGCTTAATGAAAAACTGTTTTTT
CASSFRGLNEKLFF
>-|16|TRBJ2-5|many|TRBV5-1
TGCGCCAGCAGCTTGGCGGGTCTGCTTGGCCAAGAGACCCAGTACTTC
CASSLAGLLGQETQYF
>-|14|TRBJ1-2|many|TRBV6-5
TGTGCCAGCAGTTACTCGGTCGGGTACTATGGCTACACCTTC
CASSYSVGYYGYTF
>-|15|TRBJ2-7|few|TRBV5-1
TGCGCCAGCAGCTTGGAGCCCGAGAAAGTCTACGAGCAGTACTTC
CASSLEPEKVYEQYF
>-|11|TRBJ2-7|many|TRBV27
TGTGCCAGACAGGTATGGTACGAGCAGTACTTC
CARQVWYEQYF
>-|13|TRBJ1-5|many|TRBV7-2
TGTGCCAGCAGCTGGGCACACTATCAGCCCCAGCATTTT
CASSWAHYQPQHF
>-|13|TRBJ2-5|many|TRBV29-1
TGCAGCCTTGCTGGGGGTTCGTGGGAGACCCAGTACTTC
CSLAGGSWETQYF
>-|11|TRBJ2-3|few|TRBV20-1
TGCAGTGCAGAGATCACAGATACGCAGTATTTT
CSAEITDTQYF
>-|13|TRBJ2-7|-|TRBV29-1
TGCAGCGCGCTGGGAGGTACTACCTACGAGCAGTACTTC
CSALGGTTYEQYF
>-|15|TRBJ1-2|many|TRBV7-9
TGTGCCAGCAGCTTAGATACAGGGTGGAGGTATGGCTACACCTTC
CASSLDTGWRYGYTF
>-|14|TRBJ2-5|many|TRBV7-9
TGTGCCAGCAGCTTAGGGATAAACCAAGAGACCCAGTACTTC
CASSLGINQETQYF
>-|16|TRBJ2-1|-|TRBV23-1
TGCGCCAGCAGTCCCCCTCCCGAAGGATCCTACAATGAGCAGTTCTTC
CASSPPPEGSYNEQFF
>TRBD1|13|TRBJ1-1|many|TRBV29-1
TGCAGCACCCGGGACAGGGCGGACATTGAAGCTTTCTTT
CSTRDRADIEAFF
>-|14|TRBJ2-2|-|TRBV30
TGTGCCCGACCTTACAGGGTGAACACCGGGGAGCTGTTTTTT
CARPYRVNTGELFF
>TRBD1|14|TRBJ1-5|-|TRBV20-1
TGCAGTGCCATGACAGGGCCTAGCAATCAGCCCCAGCATTTT
CSAMTGPSNQPQHF
>-|19|TRBJ1-6|many|TRBV4-3
TGCGCCAGCAGCCAAGATGTAGGATTTTTCGGCGGGGCGAATTCACCCCTCCACTTT
CASSQDVGFFGGANSPLHF
>-|14|TRBJ2-5|few|TRBV5-1
TGCGCCAGCAGCGAGGGGCAGAGACAAGAGACCCAGTACTTC
CASSEGQRQETQYF
>-|14|TRBJ2-7|-|TRBV18
TGTGCCAGCTCACCCAAGACACCCCTCTACGAGCAGTACTTC
CASSPKTPLYEQYF
>TRBD1|15|TRBJ1-2|many|TRBV3-1
TGTGCCAGCAGCTTCCGGACAGGGGATAGAGATGGCTACACCTTC
CASSFRTGDRDGYTF
>-|14|TRBJ1-6|many|TRBV20-1
TGCAGTGGTACCCTCTCGGGGAGACATTCACCCCTCCACTTT
CSGTLSGRHSPLHF
>-|14|TRBJ2-1|many|TRBV20-1
TGCAGTGCTTGGGCCCTAAAAGGCTACAATGAGCAGTTCTTC
CSAWALKGYNEQFF
>TRBD1|14|TRBJ2-1|many|TRBV10-3
TGTGCCATCAGTCCCGGACAGGGCGACAATGAGCAGTTCTTC
CAISPGQGDNEQFF
>-|13|TRBJ1-1|-|TRBV30
TGTGCCTGGAGTAGCCGGCAGGGCCCTGAAGCTTTCTTT
CAWSSRQGPEAFF
>-|15|TRBJ1-1|-|TRBV7-9
TGTGCCAGCAGCTTTTTCTACCATGAGGGGCCTGAAGCTTTCTTT
CASSFFYHEGPEAFF
>-|15|TRBJ2-1|many|TRBV4-2
TGTGCCAGCAGCCAAGATGAGACAACTCCAATGAAGCAGTTCTTC
CASSQDETTPMKQFF
>-|12|TRBJ1-6|-|TRBV4-3
TGCGCCAGCAGCCAAGATAGGGGGACCCTCCACTTT
CASSQDRGTLHF
>-|15|TRBJ1-1|-|TRBV11-2
TGTGCCAGCAGCTTATCAACGGCAATGAACACTGAAGCTTTCTTT
CASSLSTAMNTEAFF
>-|13|TRBJ1-2|many|TRBV6-2/TRBV6-3
TGTGCCAGCAGTAACGGACAGAACTATGGCTACACCTTC
CASSNGQNYGYTF
>TRBD1|14|TRBJ1-4|many|TRBV9
TGTGCCAGCAGCGGTGGACAGGGATGGGAAAAACTGTTTTTT
CASSGGQGWEKLFF
>-|13|TRBJ2-1|many|TRBV11-2
TGTGCCAGCAGCTTAGTTGGGGTAGATGAGCAGTTCTTC
CASSLVGVDEQFF
>-|13|TRBJ1-6|many|TRBV10-3
TGTGCCATCCAGGGCCTAAATAATTCACCCCTCCACTTT
CAIQGLNNSPLHF
>-|14|TRBJ2-1|many|TRBV29-1
TGCAGCGTTGAAAAAACGAGGGGACAAAATGAGCAGTTCTTC
CSVEKTRGQNEQFF
>-|12|TRBJ1-1|many|TRBV29-1
TGCAGCGTTGGACAGTCCAACACTGAAGCTTTCTTT
CSVGQSNTEAFF
>-|14|TRBJ2-5|-|TRBV7-7
TGTGCCAGCAGCTACCGGGCCAGGGAAGAGACCCAGTACTTC
CASSYRAREETQYF
>TRBD1|14|TRBJ2-7|many|TRBV27
TGTGCCAGCAGCAGGGACAGGGGGCTAGGGGAGCAGTACTTC
CASSRDRGLGEQYF
>-|16|TRBJ2-3|many|TRBV12-3/TRBV12-4
TGTGCCAGCAGCATTGCACTTGTACCAACGAAGGATACGCAGTATTTT
CASSIALVPTKDTQYF
>TRBD2|17|TRBJ2-1|many|TRBV18
TGTGCCAGCTCACCATTTAGCGGGAAGGGCTCCTACAATGAGCAGTTCTTC
CASSPFSGKGSYNEQFF
>TRBD2|15|TRBJ2-7|many|TRBV4-3
TGCGCCAGCAGCCCCGGGACTAGCGCATCCTACGAGCAGTACTTC
CASSPGTSASYEQYF
>TRBD2|16|TRBJ2-7|-|TRBV4-3
TGCGCCAGCAGCGTTTCGAGCGGGACGCCTTACTACGAGCAGTACTTC
CASSVSSGTPYYEQYF
>-|19|TRBJ2-1|-|TRBV5-1
TGCGCCAGCAGCGTCCGGGACACGCGGATTATCTCTCCTACGGGGGAGCAGTTCTTC
CASSVRDTRIISPTGEQFF
>-|13|TRBJ2-7|many|TRBV2
TGTGCCAGCAGTGAGCCAGGCGTATACGAGCAGTACTTC
CASSEPGVYEQYF
>-|15|TRBJ2-1|many|TRBV19
TGTGCCAGTAGTATACGAGTACCCGGCCCCAATGAGCAGTTCTTC
CASSIRVPGPNEQFF
>-|21|TRBJ2-7|-|TRBV7-8
TGTGCCAGCAGCTTGGTGTTCGGGCGAAATCGACAGGCGGGGAGCTCCTACGAGCAGTACTTC
CASSLVFGRNRQAGSSYEQYF
>-|14|TRBJ1-2|-|TRBV12-3/TRBV12-4
TGTGCCAGCAGTTTGTCAACGGGGTCCTATGGCTACACCTTC
CASSLSTGSYGYTF
>-|13|TRBJ2-7|-|TRBV23-1
TGCGCCCTCAAGCGGACAGCGGGATGCGAGCAGTACTTC
CALKRTAGCEQYF
>TRBD1|14|TRBJ2-2|few|TRBV19
TGTGCCAGTGGGGACAGGGGTTTGTTTGGGGAGCTGTTTTTT
CASGDRGLFGELFF
>-|14|TRBJ2-7|-|TRBV30
TGTGCCTGGAGCCGGGACACTTTAGGGTACGAGCAGTACTTC
CAWSRDTLGYEQYF
>TRBD2|16|TRBJ2-7|few|TRBV11-2
TGTGCCAGCAGTGGCGGGAGGGCCATATGGGGCTACGAGCAGTACTTC
CASSGGRAIWGYEQYF
>-|17|TRBJ2-4|many|TRBV4-1
TGCGCCAGCAGCCAAGATCGGGGACATATAGCCAAAAACATTCAGTACTTC
CASSQDRGHIAKNIQYF
>-|11|TRBJ2-5|many|TRBV6-5
TGTGCCAGCGGATACCGGGGGACCCAGTACTTC
CASGYRGTQYF
>-|12|TRBJ1-2|many|TRBV29-1
TGCAGCGTTGACCCGGGGCGGTTAGGCTACACCTTC
CSVDPGRLGYTF
>-|13|TRBJ2-7|-|TRBV6-2/TRBV6-3
TGTGCCAGCCGGAGGACAGCCCCCTACGAGCAGTACTTC
CASRRTAPYEQYF
>TRBD1|15|TRBJ2-7|many|TRBV10-3
TGTGCCATCAGTGAACCAGGGGGCTACTCCTACGAGCAGTACTTC
CAISEPGGYSYEQYF
>-|13|TRBJ2-3|many|TRBV3-1
TGTGCCAGCAGCCAAGACAACACAGATACGCAGTATTTT
CASSQDNTDTQYF
>TRBD2|13|TRBJ2-3|many|TRBV12-3/TRBV12-4
TGTGCCAGCGTTACGAGCGGGACTTATACGCAGTATTTT
CASVTSGTYTQYF
>-|18|TRBJ2-2|many|TRBV27
TGTGCCAGCAGATATAGACGGAAATGGGGGACGAACACCGGGGAGCTGTTTTTT
CASRYRRKWGTNTGELFF
>TRBD1|15|TRBJ1-1|-|TRBV3-1
TGTGCCAGCAGCCAAGAAAGGGGGCTGAACACTGAAGCTTTCTTT
CASSQERGLNTEAFF
>-|16|TRBJ1-6|many|TRBV4-2
TGTGCCAGCAGCGCAGGGGTCGGGTGGAACCCCTCACCCCTCCACTTT
CASSAGVGWNPSPLHF
>-|13|TRBJ2-5|many|TRBV28
TGTGCCAGCACCTTAGCCGGACAAGAGACCCAGTACTTC
CASTLAGQETQYF